Included here is one TCR beta chain sequence, with context. The sample originates from a study of shared clonotypes between healthy human individuals. Only in-frame clones appear in the TCRdb table, and some are missing; sequencing was by immunoSEQ multiplex PCR. Among 550,000 to 800,000 clones listed, over 65% were seen once. Germline V CDR1 and CDR2: SNHLY, FYNNEI. CDR3 length equals 13 residues. After removal of 6 bases from V and 12 bases from J, the junction contained 6 bases not matched to a gene. The receptor was isolated from a woman in her twenties or thirties in good health. The specimen sequenced was memory CD4+ T cells sorted from blood. Subset defined: CD45RA-negative fraction. V usage is TRBV2 and J usage is TRBJ2-5; 14 bases fit TRBD2. The CDR3 DNA reads TGTGCCAGCAGGGGGGGACTAGCGGGAGCCAAGTACTTC. Residues: CASRGGLAGAKYF.